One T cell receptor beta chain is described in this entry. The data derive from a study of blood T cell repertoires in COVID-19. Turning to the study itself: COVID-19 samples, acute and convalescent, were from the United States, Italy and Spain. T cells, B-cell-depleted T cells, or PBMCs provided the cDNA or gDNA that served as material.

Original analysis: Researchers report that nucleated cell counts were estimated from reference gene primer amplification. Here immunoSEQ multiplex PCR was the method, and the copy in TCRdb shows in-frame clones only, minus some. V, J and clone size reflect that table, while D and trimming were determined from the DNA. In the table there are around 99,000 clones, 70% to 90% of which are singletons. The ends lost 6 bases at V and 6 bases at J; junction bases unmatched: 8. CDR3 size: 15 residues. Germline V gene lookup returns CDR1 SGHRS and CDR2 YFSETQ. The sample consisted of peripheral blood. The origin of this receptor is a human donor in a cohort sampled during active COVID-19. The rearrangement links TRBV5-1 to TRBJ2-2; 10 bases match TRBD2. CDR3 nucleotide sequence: TGCGCCAGCACCCTGCGGCTAGCGGGAGCCGGGGAGCTGTTTTTT. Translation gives CASTLRLAGAGELFF. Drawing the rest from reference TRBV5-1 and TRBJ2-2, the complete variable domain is KAGVTQTPRYLIKTRGQQVTLSCSPISGHRSVSWYQQTPGQGLQFLFEYFSETQRNKGNFPGRFSGRQFSNSRSEMNVSTLELGDSALYLCASTLRLAGAGELFFGEGSRLTVL.